This T cell receptor beta chain was identified in a study of blood T cell repertoires in COVID-19. In the authors' workflow: Scientists estimated how many nucleated cells there were by amplifying reference gene primers. TCRdb's table, derived via immunoSEQ multiplex PCR, lists solely in-frame clones and lacks some. V and J calls plus clone size are reproduced from that table; the DNA served to infer D and trimming. Among more than 250,000 clones, around 87% were seen once, and the ten largest hold 3.6%. With 1 base removed from V and 5 bases from J, the gap between germline ends came to 11 bases. The CDR3 spans 15 residues. Germline lookup yields CDR1 SNHLY and CDR2 FYNNEI.

The sample consisted of peripheral blood. The gene calls are TRBV2 and TRBJ1-4; TRBD1 might be the D (5 bases). The origin of this receptor is a man younger than 30 with active or convalescent COVID-19. The CDR3 loop reads CASSEVGRGNEKLFF. In DNA, the CDR3 is TGTGCCAGCAGTGAAGTAGGCCGGGGGAATGAAAAACTGTTTTTT.